One sample yielded the 27 T cell receptor beta chains listed below, sequenced in a study of beta chain features in type 1 diabetes. The sequenced template was cDNA made from the entire isolated RNA. The repertoire was sequenced with immunoSEQ multiplex PCR; TCRdb's copy has only in-frame clones and lacks some. Counted here are about 900,000 clones, around a sixth occurring once; the ten biggest clones make up about 0.02%. The sequencing input was naive CD4+ T cells from blood. These receptors were collected from a woman aged 18-29 years in good health.

This clone was observed a handful of times. V is TRBV15 and J is TRBJ2-1; D remains ambiguous. Germline V gene lookup returns CDR1 LNHNV and CDR2 YYDKDF (reference sequence). This CDR3 is built from 14 residues. The V gene lost 1 base and the J gene lost 4 bases, with 8 bases spanning the gap. The CDR3 region is CATSRVAVYNEQFF. CDR3 nucleotide sequence: TGTGCCACCAGCAGAGTGGCGGTTTACAATGAGCAGTTCTTC.

The CDR3 coding sequence is TGTGCCAGTAGTGACCGACTGAGATCCTACGAGCAGTACTTC. Its protein product is CASSDRLRSYEQYF. The rearrangement uses TRBV19 and TRBJ2-5; D gene unclear. The DNA end is more similar to TRBJ2-7, so the J call may be wrong. From germline, CDR1 is LNHDA and CDR2 SQIVND (reference sequence). This CDR3 contains 14 residues.

The rearrangement links TRBV18 to TRBJ2-2, with D unclear. Germline loops: CDR1 KGHSH, CDR2 LQKENI. This CDR3 is 12 amino acids long. The V gene lost 11 bases and the J gene lost 6 bases, with 13 bases spanning the gap. The CDR3 is CAGSTVPGELFF. DNA for the CDR3: TGTGCCGGATCGACGGTGCCCGGGGAGCTGTTTTTT.

The chain combines TRBV25-1 with TRBJ2-7; 7 bases fit TRBD1. There are 15 residues in the CDR3. From germline, CDR1 is MGHDK and CDR2 SYGVNS. The J segment lost 0 bases and the V segment lost 3 bases, leaving 5 bases of the junction unmatched. CDR3 region: CASSDLGDSSYEQYF. The CDR3 nucleotides read TGTGCCAGCAGTGACCTTGGGGACAGCTCCTACGAGCAGTACTTC.

This clone came up a few times. The chain recombines TRBV2 with TRBJ2-5, with 7 bases matching TRBD2. J lost 1 base, V lost 4 bases, and 9 bases had no gene match. The CDR3 runs 16 residues. Germline V gives CDR1 SNHLY, CDR2 FYNNEI. CDR3 sequence reads: CASSVGLAALQETQYF. The DNA for the CDR3 is TGTGCCAGCAGTGTCGGGCTAGCGGCGCTCCAAGAGACCCAGTACTTC.

The chain has TRBV28 and TRBJ2-6; D gene uncertain. Germline V gives CDR1 MDHEN, CDR2 SYDVKM. The CDR3 contains 14 residues. V lost 5 bases and J 0 bases, leaving 5 bases between the germline ends. The CDR3 DNA is TGTGCCAGCAGTGTGCCCTCTGGGGCCAACGTCCTGACTTTC. It is translated as CASSVPSGANVLTF.

The chain links TRBV19 to TRBJ2-1, with TRBD2 identical over 8 bases. The CDR3 runs 17 residues. V shed 3 bases, J shed 3 bases, and the junction held 10 bases outside the gene matches. Germline lookup yields CDR1 LNHDA and CDR2 SQIVND (reference sequence). The CDR3 here is CASSIFTGTRDYNEQFF. In nucleotides, the CDR3 is TGTGCCAGTAGTATTTTCACGGGGACTAGGGACTACAATGAGCAGTTCTTC. The full variable domain, in which reference TRBV19 and TRBJ2-1 provide the parts outside the CDR3, is DGGITQSPKYLFRKEGQNVTLSCEQNLNHDAMYWYRQDPGQGLRLIYYSQIVNDFQKGDIAEGYSVSREKKESFPLTVTSAQKNPTAFYLCASSIFTGTRDYNEQFFGPGTRLTVL.

The rearrangement joins TRBV11-2 to TRBJ2-7; D unclear. Germline V gives CDR1 SGHAT, CDR2 FQNNGV. Trimming stripped 6 bases from V and 10 bases from J, with 19 bases between. CDR3 length: 13 residues. DNA of the CDR3: TGTGCCAGCAGTCAAGGATTTGTAGGGTCCCAGTACTTC. Translation: CASSQGFVGSQYF. Looking up the rest from reference TRBV11-2 and TRBJ2-7 gives the full variable domain: EAGVAQSPRYKIIEKRQSVAFWCNPISGHATLYWYQQILGQGPKLLIQFQNNGVVDDSQLPKDRFSAERLKGVDSTLKIQPAKLEDSAVYLCASSQGFVGSQYFGPGTRLTVT.

The rearrangement links TRBV28 to TRBJ1-5; tentative D call: TRBD1 (6 bases). V was cut by 6 bases and J by 3 bases, with 15 bases left in between. Per germline, CDR1 MDHEN and CDR2 SYDVKM. CDR3 length: 15 residues. For the CDR3, the DNA is TGTGCCAGCAGGCAACCTACAGGGAACAATCAGCCCCAGCATTTT. Its protein product is CASRQPTGNNQPQHF. Combining the CDR3 with reference TRBV28 and TRBJ1-5 gives the whole variable domain DVKVTQSSRYLVKRTGEKVFLECVQDMDHENMFWYRQDPGLGLRLIYFSYDVKMKEKGDIPEGYSVSREKKERFSLILESASTNQTSMYLCASRQPTGNNQPQHFGDGTRLSIL.

This chain uses TRBV5-1 with TRBJ1-2, with D unresolved. Germline V CDR1 and CDR2: SGHRS, YFSETQ. Trimming removed 0 bases from V and 4 bases from J, with 7 bases in between. This CDR3 contains 13 residues. The CDR3 DNA reads TGCGCCAGCAGCTTGGGAGCCTCCTATGGCTACACCTTC. This codes for CASSLGASYGYTF.

This chain connects TRBV6-6 to TRBJ2-5, with D perhaps matching TRBD2 (5 bases). The germline CDR1 and CDR2 sequences are MNHNY and SVGAGI (reference sequence). This CDR3 contains 15 residues. Between the trimmed V and J ends, which lost 6 bases and 4 bases, there was a span of 18 bases. The CDR3 region is CASSYDFGVRETQYF. CDR3 sequence (DNA): TGTGCCAGCAGCTATGATTTCGGGGTGCGAGAGACCCAGTACTTC.

This clone showed up just a few times. The rearrangement links TRBV25-1 to TRBJ2-1; D is unclear. From germline, CDR1 is MGHDK and CDR2 SYGVNS. The CDR3 covers 14 residues. V lost 1 base and J lost 3, with 7 bases in between. The CDR3 DNA reads as TGTGCCAGCAGTGAATCAGCTAGCTACAATGAGCAGTTCTTC. Protein sequence: CASSESASYNEQFF.

The sample holds a few counts of this clone. The DNA for the CDR3 is TGTGCCAGCAGCCCGGGGGCCGACAGGGGTCAGCCCCAGCATTTT. It encodes CASSPGADRGQPQHF. V gene TRBV9 combines with J gene TRBJ1-5; 8 bases align to TRBD1. The CDR3 sequence is 15 residues long. Germline V CDR1 and CDR2: SGDLS, YYNGEE. The V gene end was trimmed by 4 bases and the J gene end by 6 bases; junction bases not matched to a gene: 9.

Notes on this clone: The sample contains more than one DNA sequence encoding this CDR3. CDR3 in amino acids: CASSLERTDTQYF. CDR3 DNA sequence: TGTGCCAGCAGCTTAGAACGCACAGATACGCAGTATTTT. This sequence joins TRBV7-2 and TRBJ2-3; D unclear. The V end lost 1 base, the J end lost 1 base, and 3 bases lay between the germline ends. Germline V gives CDR1 SGHTA, CDR2 FQGNSA. The CDR3 extends over 13 amino acids. The full variable domain, rest sourced from reference TRBV7-2 and TRBJ2-3, is GAGVSQSPSNKVTEKGKDVELRCDPISGHTALYWYRQSLGQGLEFLIYFQGNSAPDKSGLPSDRFSAERTGGSVSTLTIQRTQQEDSAVYLCASSLERTDTQYFGPGTRLTVL.

The V call is TRBV6-5, the J call TRBJ2-5; possibly TRBD1 or TRBD2 for D (5 bases each). The V end lost 4 bases, the J end lost 5 bases, and 17 bases lay between the germline ends. This CDR3 spans 15 amino acids. CDR1 MNHEY and CDR2 SVGAGI come from the germline V gene. The CDR3 sequence is CASSSDISRGETQYF. In DNA, the CDR3 is TGTGCCAGCAGTTCGGACATCTCGAGAGGGGAGACCCAGTACTTC.

In the case of this clone: Sequence at one end of the junction differs from germline and may be a read error. This rearrangement joins TRBV5-4 to TRBJ1-5; D remains unclear. The CDR3 has 13 residues. Germline lookup yields CDR1 SGHNT and CDR2 YYREEE (reference sequence). Here the CDR3 reads CASSQDTGQPQHF. DNA of the CDR3: TGCGCCAGCAGCCAAGATACTGGGCAGCCCCAGCATTTT.

This clone was seen a handful of times. This sequence joins TRBV15 and TRBJ2-7; TRBD1 is a possible D gene (6 bases). Germline V gene sequence: CDR1 LNHNV, CDR2 YYDKDF (reference sequence). Trimming cost V 0 bases and J 3 bases, with 21 bases left between them. This CDR3 comprises 18 residues. The CDR3 nucleotides read TGTGCCACCAGCAGAGATTATACACAGGGCCCACCGAACTACGAGCAGTACTTC. Encoded protein: CATSRDYTQGPPNYEQYF.

This clone was seen only a few times. The rearrangement uses TRBV7-3 and TRBJ2-1, with D unresolved. Germline CDR1 reads SGHTA; CDR2 reads FQGTGA. The length of the CDR3 is 16 residues. Trimming left V 3 bases short and J 2 bases short, with 14 bases between. This CDR3 is CASSLLGNPTYNEQFF. DNA for the CDR3: TGTGCCAGCAGCTTGCTAGGGAATCCCACCTACAATGAGCAGTTCTTC.

The J gene is TRBJ1-5, the V gene TRBV29-1, with D possibly matching TRBD1 (5 bases). Trimming cost V 4 bases and J 1 base, with 11 bases left between them. This CDR3 has 14 residues. Germline V gene data show CDR1 as SQVTM and CDR2 as ANQGSEA. Here the CDR3 reads CSVAVGGSNQPQHF. The CDR3 coding sequence is TGCAGCGTTGCCGTGGGGGGGAGCAATCAGCCCCAGCATTTT.

The table lists this clone with a few counts. The chain combines TRBV2 with TRBJ1-1, with D unclear. The CDR3 is 13 amino acids. V was cut by 1 base and J by 10 bases, with 13 bases left in between. Germline CDR1 reads SNHLY; CDR2 reads FYNNEI. The CDR3 reads CASSEVKGLGAFF. Written as DNA, the CDR3 is TGTGCCAGCAGTGAAGTAAAAGGGCTGGGAGCTTTCTTT.

The CDR3 here is CSVGTAQNTEAFF. The CDR3 DNA reads TGCAGCGTCGGGACAGCACAGAACACTGAAGCTTTCTTT. This sequence joins TRBV29-1 and TRBJ1-1, with 7 bases aligning to TRBD1. The V and J ends lost 6 bases and 1 base, in that order; junction bases with no gene match: 5. Per the germline V gene, CDR1 is SQVTM and CDR2 is ANQGSEA. This CDR3 has 13 amino acids.

The rearrangement links TRBV28 to TRBJ2-1; 7 bases match TRBD2. From germline, CDR1 is MDHEN and CDR2 SYDVKM. CDR3 length equals 15 residues. V was clipped by 6 bases and J by 6 bases; unmatched bases: 11. The CDR3 here is CASSSAGEGRNEQFF. CDR3 nucleotide sequence: TGTGCCAGCAGCTCGGCCGGGGAGGGCCGCAATGAGCAGTTCTTC. Full variable domain (missing parts from reference TRBV28 and TRBJ2-1): DVKVTQSSRYLVKRTGEKVFLECVQDMDHENMFWYRQDPGLGLRLIYFSYDVKMKEKGDIPEGYSVSREKKERFSLILESASTNQTSMYLCASSSAGEGRNEQFFGPGTRLTVL.

This clone was counted a few times. The chain couples TRBV27 to TRBJ2-7; possibly TRBD2 for D (7 bases). The V and J ends lost 2 bases and 0 bases respectively, with 14 bases between them. Per the germline V gene, CDR1 is MNHEY and CDR2 is SMNVEV (reference sequence). The length of the CDR3 is 16 residues. This chain's CDR3 is CASSLAHRDYSYEQYF. As DNA, the CDR3 is TGTGCCAGCAGTTTAGCGCACAGGGACTACTCCTACGAGCAGTACTTC.

In this sample, this clone turned up a few times. Compared with germline, one end of the junction differs, possibly owing to a read error. The chain is built from TRBV2 and TRBJ1-5, with 7 nucleotides matching TRBD1. The CDR3 spans 15 residues. Germline V CDR1 and CDR2: SNHLY, FYNNEI. In DNA form, the CDR3 reads TGTGCCAGCGTTAGGGACAGATCAATACATCAGGCCCAGCATTTT. This translates into CASVRDRSIHQAQHF.

The chain employs TRBV4-1 and TRBJ2-7; 11 bases match TRBD2. CDR1 is MGHRA and CDR2 is YSYEKL in the germline V gene. After removal of 1 base from V and 2 bases from J, the junction contained 10 bases not matched to a gene. This CDR3 region has 18 residues. The CDR3 sequence: CASSQVLAGVNVPYEQYF. Here the CDR3 DNA reads TGCGCCAGCAGCCAAGTACTAGCGGGAGTGAATGTCCCCTACGAGCAGTACTTC.

This clone showed up just a few times. This chain joins TRBV11-2 and TRBJ2-2, with D possibly called TRBD1 or TRBD2 (5 bases each). This CDR3 contains 14 residues. The V and J ends lost 4 bases and 5 bases respectively, with 11 bases between them. Germline V gene data show CDR1 as SGHAT and CDR2 as FQNNGV. CDR3 in DNA: TGTGCCAGCAGCTCCCTGAGGGGTACCGGGGAGCTGTTTTTT. It yields the protein CASSSLRGTGELFF.

Of note for this clone: At one end, the junction sequence differs from germline, possibly due to a read error. This chain connects TRBV7-7 to TRBJ2-5, with 13 bases matching TRBD2. This CDR3 is 16 amino acids long. Germline CDR1 is SSHAT and CDR2 is FNYEAQ (reference sequence). The CDR3 region is CASSLGTSGAQETQYF. DNA for the CDR3: TGTGCTAGCAGCCTGGGGACTAGCGGGGCACAAGAGACCCAGTACTTC.